These T cell receptor beta chains were read from a single sample in a study of vaccination and CD4 T cells after COVID-19. TCRdb analysed the PCR reads with MiXCR anew, one entry per CDR3 protein. Of about 11,000 distinct CDR3 sequences in the sample, more than 25% were seen once. These TCRs' antigens remain unknown. Sequences were obtained from cultured CD4+ T cells from blood. These receptors all come from a human donor with COVID-19. Both conserved end residues are part of each CDR3.

V gene	J gene	CDR3 protein
TRBV27	TRBJ2-5	CASSIGAGGVGSETQYF
TRBV27	TRBJ1-1	CASSLEGGGTEAFF
TRBV7-3	TRBJ2-2	CASSPNGNTGELFF
TRBV5-1	TRBJ2-2	CASSPNTLTGELFF
TRBV20-1	TRBJ1-4	CSAGVGAATNEKLFF
TRBV27	TRBJ2-7	CASSLGTGPYEQYF
TRBV11-2	TRBJ1-6	CASSFGGALHF
TRBV15	TRBJ2-3	CATSRGTSGGTDTQYF
TRBV4-1	TRBJ1-2	CASSQDRGRNGYTF
TRBV20-1	TRBJ2-3	CSARTGPGTQYF
TRBV10-3	TRBJ2-6	CAISPGTGGPPGANVLTF
TRBV11-2	TRBJ1-2	CASSPDLNYGYTF
TRBV15	TRBJ2-6	CATSRVGTRSGANVLTF
TRBV19	TRBJ1-3	CASGDRAYSGNTIYF
TRBV15	TRBJ1-2	CATSSQTSVYFCAITATGSGYTF
TRBV6-5	TRBJ2-7	CASSLDGNTSREQYF
TRBV18	TRBJ1-2	CASSPPGPGGYGYTF
TRBV12-3/TRBV12-4	TRBJ1-6	CASSLSGTGNSPLHF
TRBV6-1	TRBJ2-7	CASSQDPRSGSLDSEQYF
TRBV29-1	TRBJ1-6	CSVRTGVSSPLHF
TRBV6-1	TRBJ1-1	CASKGEGSGTEAFF
TRBV20-1	TRBJ2-2	CSAAPGTSGTGELFF
TRBV6-1	TRBJ2-5	CASRPLAGGLTQYF
TRBV7-3	TRBJ2-2	CASSPNAVTGELFF
TRBV7-2	TRBJ1-2	CASSFMAGGNYGYTF
TRBV27	TRBJ2-1	CASSSFQGALDNEQFF
TRBV25-1	TRBJ2-5	CASSRTGLRQETQYF
TRBV11-1	TRBJ1-2	CASSSPGGTGTNYGYTF
TRBV15	TRBJ1-6	CATSREDRVYSPLHF
TRBV7-6	TRBJ1-2	CASSLVGQKNYGYTF
TRBV19	TRBJ1-1	CASSKRQTRDTEAFF
TRBV30	TRBJ1-1	CAWSAGGVVAFF
TRBV2	TRBJ2-5	CASSIQRQETQYF
TRBV7-2	TRBJ2-5	CASSQGGIRETQYF
TRBV29-1	TRBJ2-3	CSVGEGSTSDTQYF
TRBV20-1	TRBJ1-1	CSARAPGFSLNTEAFF
TRBV19	TRBJ1-6	CATTDRESSPLHF
TRBV29-1	TRBJ1-2	CSVERQANYGYTF
TRBV5-1	TRBJ1-2	CASSFKVGAQSGYGYTF
TRBV12-3/TRBV12-4	TRBJ2-7	CASSSPLSGGDSYEQYF
TRBV20-1	TRBJ2-3	CSAAREDTQYF
TRBV6-1	TRBJ1-6	CASIDRGDSPLHF
TRBV7-6	TRBJ2-3	CASSSRVRGPTDTQYF
TRBV19	TRBJ2-1	CASSIGSGGASEQFF
TRBV12-3/TRBV12-4	TRBJ2-2	CASTLLGGASTGELFF
TRBV6-4	TRBJ2-1	CASSDSSWGWGNEQFF
TRBV20-1	TRBJ1-4	CSARHGQGGEKLFF
TRBV5-1	TRBJ1-1	CASTQGADNTEAFF
TRBV19	TRBJ1-4	CARHREGNEKLFF